The 9 T cell receptor beta chains presented below share a single source sample, sequenced in a study of early T cells in non-severe SARS-CoV-2 infection. TCRdb re-called the 5' RACE reads with MiXCR, one entry per CDR3 protein. The data contain 30,000 to 40,000 distinct CDR3 sequences, under 6% of them singletons. The source material was whole blood. The origin of the receptors is an adult who was a healthcare worker with PCR-confirmed SARS-CoV-2 infection or an uninfected control (not recorded which).

The gene calls are TRBV5-4 and TRBJ2-1; D possibly corresponds to TRBD2 (6 bases). This CDR3 spans 15 amino acids. With 7 bases removed from V and 5 bases from J, the gap between germline ends came to 19 bases. Germline assignment: CDR1 SGHNT and CDR2 YYREEE (reference sequence). The CDR3 reads CASSPRGSINNEQFF. CDR3 coding DNA: TGTGCCAGCTCCCCTCGGGGGTCGATAAACAATGAGCAGTTCTTC.

This clonotype was counted between two and nine times. The chain links TRBV7-6 to TRBJ2-1; the match to TRBD1 covers 9 bases. V trimming: 0 bases; J trimming: 5 bases; junction bases outside the gene matches: 5. Germline assignment: CDR1 SGHVS and CDR2 FNYEAQ. This CDR3 comprises 16 residues. The CDR3, as DNA: TGTGCCAGCAGCTTAGCGGGGGGACAGGGAGACAATGAGCAGTTCTTC. This gives the protein CASSLAGGQGDNEQFF.

This clonotype was detected ten times or more. V and J are TRBV9 and TRBJ1-2; perhaps TRBD1 as D (6 bases). Germline CDR1 is SGDLS and CDR2 is YYNGEE. This CDR3 comprises 15 residues. Trimming removed 5 bases at V and 6 bases at J, with 20 bases between. The CDR3 DNA reads as TGTGCCAGCAGTCCCCATGGGGGCGTTGGGGATGGCTACACCTTC. Its translation is CASSPHGGVGDGYTF.

The table lists this clonotype with many counts. The rearrangement uses TRBV12-3 or TRBV12-4 and TRBJ2-2; TRBD1 aligns across 9 bases. The CDR3 contains 19 residues. Trimming cost V 5 bases and J 0 bases; bases outside gene matches: 13. The CDR3 sequence: CASSPGQGVWGTNTGELFF. The CDR3 DNA reads as TGTGCCAGCAGTCCGGGACAGGGTGTTTGGGGGACGAACACCGGGGAGCTGTTTTTT.

The chain carries TRBV4-2 and TRBJ1-1; 10 bases fit TRBD1. V was pared by 0 bases and J by 11 bases, with 6 bases of the junction left unmatched. The CDR3 runs to 14 residues. CDR1 is LGHNA and CDR2 is YNFKEQ in the germline V gene. The CDR3 region is CASSQEGGTGEAFF. The CDR3 DNA sequence: TGTGCCAGCAGCCAAGAAGGTGGGACAGGGGAGGCTTTCTTT.

This clonotype was observed a few times. This sequence may be a read error, since a much larger clone differs from it by one base. J is TRBJ2-3 and V is TRBV5-4; the D call may be TRBD1 or TRBD2 (5 bases each). The CDR3 runs to 17 residues. Germline CDR1 is SGHNT and CDR2 is YYREEE (reference sequence). This chain's CDR3 is CVSIDSQGTNPADTQYF. In DNA form, the CDR3 reads TGTGTCAGCATCGACTCACAAGGGACGAATCCCGCAGATACGCAGTATTTT.

In this sample, this clonotype turned up a few times. The chain uses TRBV18 and TRBJ2-7; a weak D match, TRBD2 (6 bases). CDR3 length equals 14 residues. The germline V and J ends were trimmed by 1 base and 4 bases, with 11 bases remaining between them. Germline V gives CDR1 KGHSH, CDR2 LQKENI. The CDR3 loop reads CASSPRGGGYEQYF. CDR3 nucleotide sequence: TGTGCCAGCTCACCACGGGGAGGAGGATACGAGCAGTACTTC.

CDR3 sequence: CASGYGTVLGYTF. DNA of the CDR3: TGTGCTAGTGGTTACGGGACAGTCCTTGGCTACACCTTC. This sequence joins TRBV12-5 and TRBJ1-2; TRBD1 agrees at 7 bases. The CDR3 is made up of 13 amino acids. The V gene's germline CDR1 is LGHNT and CDR2 FRNRAP. After removal of 4 bases from V and 7 bases from J, the junction contained 6 bases not matched to a gene.

The chain carries TRBV12-3 or TRBV12-4 and TRBJ2-7; no firm D call. Trimming shortened V by 0 bases and J by 2 bases, and 8 bases separated the two germline ends. This CDR3 has 14 amino acids. The DNA for the CDR3 is TGTGCCAGCAGTTTAGCGGGCGTCACCTACGAGCAGTACTTC. Amino acid sequence: CASSLAGVTYEQYF.